The 29 T cell receptor beta chains below all came from one sample that was sequenced in a study of regulatory T cells in long-lasting Graves disease. Arm-PCR of CDR3 regions and iRepertoire HTBI primers were the basis on which TCR beta libraries were built. TCRdb independently ran MiXCR on the multiplex PCR reads; one entry per CDR3 protein. In the table there are roughly 350,000 distinct CDR3 sequences, roughly 17% of which are singletons. The time point: newly diagnosed GD, antithyroid drugs for less than 3 months. Isolated PBMC RNA provided the starting material for the TCR library. The data also belong to a second study, concerning T cells in Graves' hyperthyroidism and ophthalmopathy.

This specimen consisted of peripheral blood mononuclear cells (PBMCs), obtained at new diagnosis, from a patient treated with antithyroid drugs. These receptors were taken from a middle-aged man with Graves disease.

This clonotype turned up a few times. The chain joins TRBV19 to TRBJ2-1; tentative D call: TRBD2 (5 bases). The germline V and J ends were trimmed by 6 bases and 10 bases, with 13 bases remaining between them. Germline CDR1 reads LNHDA; CDR2 reads SQIVND (reference sequence). The CDR3 covers 12 residues. The DNA of the CDR3 is TGTGCCAGTAGCCTAAGGGCGGGCGAGCAGTTCTTC. Encoded protein: CASSLRAGEQFF.

The J gene is TRBJ2-1, the V gene TRBV20-1; 10 positions match TRBD2. This CDR3 contains 17 residues. The germline CDR1 and CDR2 sequences are DFQATT and SNEGSKA (reference sequence). V was clipped by 5 bases and J by 4 bases; unmatched bases: 14. Here the CDR3 reads CSAHHPLAGDPYNEQFF. The CDR3 region has the DNA TGCAGTGCTCACCACCCGCTAGCGGGGGACCCATACAATGAGCAGTTCTTC.

This clonotype was detected ten times or more. The rearrangement joins TRBV18 to TRBJ1-2; 9 positions match TRBD1. V lost 3 bases to trimming and J lost 5 bases; unmatched junction nucleotides: 13. This CDR3 spans 17 amino acids. Germline CDR1 and CDR2: KGHSH and LQKENI. The DNA for the CDR3 is TGTGCCAGCTCACCGAACAGGGGGCGGCGGTCAGGGTATGGCTACACCTTC. Residues: CASSPNRGRRSGYGYTF.

This clonotype appeared many times. V gene TRBV18 combines with J gene TRBJ1-6; 7 nucleotides align to TRBD1. Germline CDR1 is KGHSH and CDR2 is LQKENI. The CDR3 runs 16 residues. Trimming took 8 bases from V and 7 from J; bases not matched to a gene: 14. CDR3 coding DNA: TGTGCCAGCGGACGACAGGGAGGCCCTAGGAATTCACCCCTCCACTTT. This sequence encodes CASGRQGGPRNSPLHF.

This clonotype has a handful of counts. In this CDR3 the conserved last residue, phenylalanine or tryptophan, is missing, so a read error is likely. The chain has TRBV20-1 and TRBJ1-4; a weak D match, TRBD1 (5 bases). CDR3 length: 14 residues. Per germline, CDR1 DFQATT and CDR2 SNEGSKA (reference sequence). V lost 3 bases, J lost 7 bases, and 15 bases lay in between. CDR3 nucleotide sequence: TGCAGTGCTAGGGGGGGACGTGAGGTTGAAAAACTGTTTCTT. This encodes CSARGGREVEKLFL.

This clonotype was recorded many times. The gene calls are TRBV12-3 or TRBV12-4 and TRBJ2-2; 11 nucleotides align to TRBD1. This CDR3 has 16 amino acids. J lost 5 bases, V lost 6 bases, and 8 bases had no gene match. The CDR3 sequence: CASSPRGTGGTGELFF. CDR3 nucleotide sequence: TGTGCCAGCAGCCCTAGGGGGACAGGGGGTACCGGGGAGCTGTTTTTT.

This clonotype was detected only a few times. The chain links TRBV3-1 to TRBJ1-2; 9 positions match TRBD1. V was clipped by 4 bases and J by 6 bases; unmatched bases: 15. The germline CDR1 and CDR2 sequences are LGHDT and YNNKEL (reference sequence). The CDR3 runs 17 residues. CDR3 coding DNA: TGTGCCAGCAGCCGCAGTCTTCGGGACAGGGATGGTCATGGCTACACCTTC. This sequence encodes CASSRSLRDRDGHGYTF.

This clonotype turned up a few times. V and J are TRBV18 and TRBJ1-3; possible D gene TRBD1, 5 bases. This CDR3 has 17 amino acids. Germline assignment: CDR1 KGHSH and CDR2 LQKENI. Trimming took off 1 base at V and 6 bases at J, with 19 bases between the two ends. CDR3: CASSPLVGDHLVNTIYF. The CDR3 region has the DNA TGTGCCAGCTCACCACTAGTGGGGGACCATCTGGTAAACACCATATATTTT.

This clonotype was counted many times. This rearrangement joins TRBV18 to TRBJ1-1; 9 nucleotides match TRBD1. CDR3 size: 16 residues. The J segment lost 5 bases and the V segment lost 4 bases, leaving 11 bases of the junction unmatched. Germline-derived CDR1 and CDR2 are KGHSH and LQKENI. CDR3 protein: CASSRSLSDRGTEAFF. CDR3 coding DNA: TGTGCCAGCTCACGCTCTCTGTCTGACAGGGGGACTGAAGCTTTCTTT.

This clonotype was observed at least ten times. CDR3 sequence reads: CASSLVGGSTDTQYF. In nucleotides, the CDR3 is TGTGCCAGCAGCCTCGTTGGGGGGAGCACAGATACGCAGTATTTT. The gene calls are TRBV2 and TRBJ2-3; TRBD2 is a possible D gene (6 bases). The germline V gene has CDR1 SNHLY and CDR2 FYNNEI. The germline V and J ends were trimmed by 6 bases and 0 bases, with 13 bases remaining between them. The CDR3 covers 15 residues. The variable domain in full, completed from reference TRBV2 and TRBJ2-3, reads EPEVTQTPSHQVTQMGQEVILRCVPISNHLYFYWYRQILGQKVEFLVSFYNNEISEKSEIFDDQFSVERPDGSNFTLKIRSTKLEDSAMYFCASSLVGGSTDTQYFGPGTRLTVL.

This clonotype came up many times. The V call is TRBV27, the J call TRBJ2-1; no reliable D call. The CDR3 has 14 amino acids. V lost 7 bases, J lost 5 bases, and 15 bases lay in between. The germline V gene has CDR1 MNHEY and CDR2 SMNVEV (reference sequence). The CDR3: CASKRAVSNNEQFF. For the CDR3, the DNA is TGTGCCAGCAAAAGGGCAGTTTCTAACAATGAGCAGTTCTTC.

This clonotype has only a few counts. The gene calls are TRBV5-8 and TRBJ1-5; possibly TRBD1 for D (5 bases). The germline gives CDR1 SGHTS, CDR2 YDEGEE. Deletions cut 3 bases from V and 0 bases from J, with 10 bases between. This CDR3 is 15 amino acids long. CDR3 region: CASSWGSISNQPQHF. CDR3 DNA sequence: TGTGCCAGCAGCTGGGGCTCCATTAGCAATCAGCCCCAGCATTTT.

J is TRBJ2-7 and V is TRBV7-2, with 9 bases matching TRBD2. The CDR3 is 14 amino acids. The ends lost 7 bases at V and 3 bases at J; junction bases unmatched: 7. Germline V CDR1 and CDR2: SGHTA, FQGNSA. CDR3 residues: CASKSSGTHYEQYF. For the CDR3, the DNA is TGTGCCAGCAAATCTAGCGGGACCCACTACGAGCAGTACTTC.

In its sample, this clonotype was seen many times. V is TRBV9 and J is TRBJ1-3; D remains unclear. CDR3 size: 13 residues. Trimming cost V 3 bases and J 4 bases, with 8 bases left between them. Germline CDR1 is SGDLS and CDR2 is YYNGEE. CDR3 nucleotides: TGTGCCAGCAGCGGCCTGGGGGGAAACACCATATATTTT. Its translation is CASSGLGGNTIYF.

The table lists this clonotype with many counts. The chain couples TRBV20-1 to TRBJ1-5; TRBD1 is a possible D gene (6 bases). V lost 7 bases and J lost 6, with 25 bases in between. Per the germline V gene, CDR1 is DFQATT and CDR2 is SNEGSKA (reference sequence). The CDR3 is 16 residues long. CDR3 in amino acids: CSVSPPTGPGGQPQHF. The CDR3 DNA is TGCAGTGTGAGCCCACCGACAGGCCCGGGGGGTCAGCCCCAGCATTTT.

This clonotype was picked up a small number of times. J is TRBJ2-5 and V is TRBV6-2 or TRBV6-3, with 8 bases aligning to TRBD1. V shed 5 bases, J shed 4 bases, and the junction held 9 bases outside the gene matches. The CDR3 spans 15 residues. CDR1 is MNHEY and CDR2 is SVGEGT in the germline V gene. In DNA, the CDR3 is TGTGCCAGCAGTACCTTTCGGACAGGGAGAGAGACCCAGTACTTC. This translates into CASSTFRTGRETQYF.

The sample holds many counts of this clonotype. The J gene is TRBJ1-3, the V gene TRBV20-1; D not certain. The CDR3 contains 15 residues. Germline V lookup: CDR1 DFQATT, CDR2 SNEGSKA (reference sequence). V lost 6 bases to trimming and J lost 0 bases, with 15 bases between them. CDR3: CSAPFGGLSGNTIYF. In DNA, the CDR3 is TGCAGTGCCCCCTTTGGTGGCCTCTCTGGAAACACCATATATTTT.

A remark on this clonotype: An end of the junction does not agree with germline; a read error may underlie this. The J gene is TRBJ1-2, the V gene TRBV28, with D uncertain. This CDR3 is built from 13 residues. Germline assignment: CDR1 MDHEN and CDR2 SYDVKM. This chain's CDR3 is CVSSLRHSYGYTF. The CDR3 coding sequence is TGTGTCAGCAGTTTGCGGCACTCCTATGGCTACACCTTC.

This clonotype was observed many times. The chain links TRBV11-1 to TRBJ1-1, with 9 positions matching TRBD1. CDR1 and CDR2 from the germline V gene are SGHAT and FQDESV (reference sequence). The CDR3 contains 15 residues. Trimming removed 5 bases from V and 2 bases from J; junction bases left unmatched: 6. The CDR3 reads CASSQGQGGNTEAFF. The CDR3 nucleotides read TGTGCCAGCAGCCAGGGACAGGGAGGAAACACTGAAGCTTTCTTT.

This clonotype was seen repeatedly, ten times or more. The rearrangement joins TRBV18 to TRBJ2-2, with D possibly matching TRBD1 (5 bases). Looked up from germline, CDR1 is KGHSH and CDR2 is LQKENI. The CDR3 length is 17 residues. Between the trimmed V and J ends, which lost 0 bases and 7 bases, there was a span of 18 bases. The CDR3 here is CASSPPYRSIDGGELFF. CDR3 in DNA: TGTGCCAGCTCACCACCTTACAGGTCCATCGACGGCGGGGAGCTGTTTTTT.

This clonotype was counted a few times. This chain uses TRBV11-3 with TRBJ1-1, with D possibly matching TRBD1 (5 bases). The CDR3 runs 14 residues. Germline V gives CDR1 SGHNT, CDR2 YENEEA. Trimming cost V 1 base and J 5 bases, with 11 bases left between them. The CDR3 coding sequence is TGTGCCAGCAGCTTAGGCTCAGGGAGTACTGAAGCTTTCTTT. Its protein product is CASSLGSGSTEAFF.

The chain has TRBV5-1 and TRBJ2-3; D uncertain. V dropped 7 bases and J dropped 4 bases, with 16 bases sitting between them. Germline V CDR1 and CDR2: SGHRS, YFSETQ. There are 14 residues in the CDR3. The CDR3 here is CASQKENLADTQYF. In nucleotides, the CDR3 is TGCGCCAGCCAGAAAGAAAACCTCGCAGATACGCAGTATTTT.

Ten or more counts support this clonotype. This chain joins TRBV28 and TRBJ1-1, with 7 bases aligning to TRBD1. The trim removed 6 bases at V and 1 base at J, leaving 14 bases unmatched. The CDR3 contains 17 residues. Germline assignment: CDR1 MDHEN and CDR2 SYDVKM. The CDR3, as DNA: TGTGCCAGCAGAGCAAGCACAGGGGCGCTGGGGAACACTGAAGCTTTCTTT. Protein: CASRASTGALGNTEAFF.

On this clonotype: This may arise from a read error, as a much more abundant clone is one base away. The chain joins TRBV29-1 to TRBJ2-3; D possibly uses TRBD1 or TRBD2 (6 bases each). The J call is uncertain, as TRBJ2-1 better fits the DNA end. The CDR3 contains 14 residues. Germline-derived CDR1 and CDR2 are SQVTM and ANQGSEA. The CDR3, as DNA: TGCAGCGTTGAAGTTACAGGGAGGCGGTACGAGCAGTTCTTC. Its translation is CSVEVTGRRYEQFF.

This clonotype was seen ten or more times. This chain joins TRBV18 and TRBJ2-7, with D maybe TRBD1 (6 bases). Looked up from germline, CDR1 is KGHSH and CDR2 is LQKENI. The CDR3 contains 15 residues. Trimming shortened V by 4 bases and J by 0 bases, and 13 bases separated the two germline ends. DNA of the CDR3: TGTGCCAGCTCACTACGACAGGCTAGCTCCTACGAGCAGTACTTC. Residues: CASSLRQASSYEQYF.

This clonotype appeared a few times. This chain links TRBV20-1 with TRBJ2-3; 9 positions match TRBD1. The germline CDR1 and CDR2 sequences are DFQATT and SNEGSKA (reference sequence). V trimming: 5 bases; J trimming: 2 bases; junction bases outside the gene matches: 5. The CDR3 runs to 14 residues. CDR3 sequence: CSAGQQGATDTQYF. The CDR3 DNA sequence: TGCAGTGCTGGGCAACAGGGGGCCACAGATACGCAGTATTTT.

On this clonotype: Possible read error: a much larger clone is one base away. CDR3 in DNA: TGTGCCAGCAGCTTTGCCTCCAGAGGGGTAGAGACCCAGTACTTC. It yields the protein CASSFASRGVETQYF. The V call is TRBV6-1, the J call TRBJ2-5, with D perhaps being TRBD1 or TRBD2 (5 bases each). The V gene lost 6 bases and the J gene lost 4 bases, with 18 bases spanning the gap. CDR3 length equals 15 residues. Germline V lookup: CDR1 MNHNS, CDR2 SASEGT.

This clonotype was picked up many times. This chain connects TRBV28 to TRBJ1-6; unclear D gene. Trimming took off 7 bases at V and 9 bases at J, with 13 bases between the two ends. CDR1 is MDHEN and CDR2 is SYDVKM in the germline V gene. There are 13 residues in the CDR3. The CDR3 sequence is CASIQGYGSPLHF. The CDR3 region has the DNA TGTGCCAGCATTCAAGGGTATGGTTCACCCCTCCACTTT.

This clonotype appeared many times. This chain uses TRBV20-1 with TRBJ2-7, with D maybe TRBD2 (5 bases). The CDR3 totals 13 residues. V lost 3 bases, J lost 6 bases, and 15 bases lay in between. The germline V gene has CDR1 DFQATT and CDR2 SNEGSKA (reference sequence). The CDR3 protein is CSARLSLGSEQYF. CDR3 nucleotide sequence: TGCAGTGCTAGGTTAAGCCTTGGGAGCGAGCAGTACTTC.